The 15 T cell receptor beta chains in this list originate from one sample, sequenced in a study of CD8 T cells in ankylosing spondylitis. Study-wide findings and caveats: There was a TCR beta motif, made of several highly homologous variants, that appeared characteristic of ankylosing spondylitis blood.

Antigen specificity for these receptors is unknown. Via MiXCR, TCRdb re-called the 5' RACE reads, giving one row per CDR3 protein. The sample lists some 400,000 distinct CDR3 sequences; 20% to 25% were seen once. Source material: blood, either unsorted or a sorted T cell fraction (not recorded which). The receptors derive from a male donor with ankylosing spondylitis.

This clonotype was seen only a few times. V gene TRBV29-1 combines with J gene TRBJ2-4; perhaps TRBD1 as D (5 bases). This CDR3 is 14 amino acids long. Germline V gene lookup returns CDR1 SQVTM and CDR2 ANQGSEA. The V end lost 5 bases, the J end lost 0 bases, and 11 bases lay between the germline ends. The CDR3 sequence is CSVLDILAKNIQYF. The CDR3 DNA reads TGCAGCGTTTTGGACATTCTAGCCAAAAACATTCAGTACTTC.

This clonotype has just a few counts. The chain carries TRBV24-1 and TRBJ2-1, with 11 bases identical to TRBD1. J gave up 8 bases and V 7 bases, and 3 bases lay outside the gene matches. Germline CDR1 reads KGHDR; CDR2 reads SFDVKD. The CDR3 totals 13 residues. The CDR3 DNA follows: TGTGCCACCAGGGGACAGGGGGGCGATGAGCAGTTCTTC. Residues: CATRGQGGDEQFF.

The chain couples TRBV5-1 to TRBJ2-5; tentatively, D is TRBD1 (6 bases). This CDR3 has 13 amino acids. The germline gives CDR1 SGHRS, CDR2 YFSETQ. V was pared by 4 bases and J by 5 bases, with 12 bases between. The CDR3 coding sequence is TGCGCCAGCAGCGGCTCGAGGGGGGAGACCCAGTACTTC. It yields the protein CASSGSRGETQYF.

The V call is TRBV6-5, the J call TRBJ1-3, with TRBD1 matching over 7 bases. Germline CDR1 MNHEY, CDR2 SVGAGI. This CDR3 has 15 residues. V gave up 3 bases and J gave up 3 bases; unmatched junction bases: 5. The DNA of the CDR3 is TGTGCCAGCAGTTATAGGGGGCATGGTGGAAACACCATATATTTT. Translation: CASSYRGHGGNTIYF.

This chain joins TRBV20-1 and TRBJ2-7, with D possibly TRBD2 on 6 matching bases. Germline CDR1 DFQATT, CDR2 SNEGSKA (reference sequence). CDR3 length equals 15 residues. V was pared by 0 bases and J by 0 bases, with 12 bases between. CDR3 region: CSARDLGGTSYEQYF. In nucleotides, the CDR3 is TGCAGTGCTAGAGATCTCGGGGGAACCTCCTACGAGCAGTACTTC.

This clonotype was counted only a few times. V and J are TRBV10-3 and TRBJ1-1, with D possibly TRBD1 on 6 matching bases. Trimming removed 8 bases from V and 0 bases from J, with 13 bases in between. The CDR3 has 14 residues. CDR1 and CDR2 from the germline V gene are ENHRY and SYGVKD. The CDR3 reads CAIGDQGLNTEAFF. Written as DNA, the CDR3 is TGTGCCATCGGAGACCAGGGGTTGAACACTGAAGCTTTCTTT.

V is TRBV28 and J is TRBJ2-1; no definite D call. Trimming pared 2 bases from V and 4 bases from J, leaving 9 bases between. In germline, CDR1 is MDHEN, CDR2 SYDVKM. The CDR3 loop spans 14 amino acids. The CDR3 sequence is CASSLSHTYNEQFF. The CDR3 nucleotides read TGTGCCAGCAGTTTAAGCCACACTTACAATGAGCAGTTCTTC.

This clonotype was observed a handful of times. V usage is TRBV6-1 and J usage is TRBJ2-1, with 11 nucleotides matching TRBD2. In germline, CDR1 is MNHNS, CDR2 SASEGT. This CDR3 has 17 residues. The V segment lost 0 bases and the J segment 4 bases; nucleotides outside the gene matches: 5. CDR3 in amino acids: CASSEALSSGRYNEQFF. The CDR3 bases are TGTGCCAGCAGTGAAGCGCTATCTAGCGGGAGGTACAATGAGCAGTTCTTC.

This clonotype was counted many times. The rearrangement uses TRBV5-6 and TRBJ2-2; perhaps TRBD2 as D (5 bases). Trimming removed 1 base from V and 2 bases from J, with 18 bases in between. The V gene's germline CDR1 is SGHDT and CDR2 YYEEEE. The CDR3 sequence is 18 residues long. The CDR3 loop is CASSLYRGRRINTGELFF. The CDR3 nucleotides are TGTGCCAGCAGCTTGTATCGGGGTCGAAGAATTAACACCGGGGAGCTGTTTTTT.

This clonotype showed up just a few times. V and J are TRBV29-1 and TRBJ2-2; D gene unclear. Germline V gene data show CDR1 as SQVTM and CDR2 as ANQGSEA. The CDR3 sequence is 13 residues long. Trimming removed 7 bases from V and 8 bases from J, with 17 bases in between. CDR3 amino acids: CSARTVVEGELFF. The CDR3 DNA is TGCAGCGCCAGGACGGTGGTAGAAGGGGAGCTGTTTTTT.

The gene calls are TRBV20-1 and TRBJ2-7, with 8 bases that match TRBD1. Losses at the gene ends were 6 bases for V and 5 bases for J; bases not matched to a gene: 6. Germline assignment: CDR1 DFQATT and CDR2 SNEGSKA (reference sequence). The CDR3 has 12 amino acids. The DNA of the CDR3 is TGCAGTGCCCTTTCCAGGGGGCACGAGCAGTACTTC. It encodes CSALSRGHEQYF.

This clonotype turned up a few times. The chain is built from TRBV7-9 and TRBJ2-2; weak D call: TRBD2 (6 bases). The CDR3 is 15 amino acids. Germline V lookup: CDR1 SEHNR, CDR2 FQNEAQ (reference sequence). The ends were cut back, 5 bases at V and 0 bases at J, with 10 bases in the middle. The CDR3 DNA reads TGTGCCAGCAGCCGGGGGTCGTCGAACACCGGGGAGCTGTTTTTT. This encodes CASSRGSSNTGELFF.

V usage is TRBV5-7 and J usage is TRBJ2-4; D is perhaps TRBD2 (6 bases). TRBV5-7 qualifies as an ORF whose function is uncertain. This CDR3 has 14 residues. V lost 1 base and J lost 10, with 15 bases in between. The CDR3 is CASSLSRRVRIQYF. As DNA, the CDR3 is TGTGCCAGCAGCTTGTCGCGGAGGGTGAGGATTCAGTACTTC.

In its sample, this clonotype was seen a few times. The chain combines TRBV3-1 with TRBJ2-3, with D perhaps matching TRBD2 (6 bases). Germline CDR1 is LGHDT and CDR2 is YNNKEL (reference sequence). The V and J ends lost 7 bases and 6 bases respectively, with 17 bases between them. This CDR3 comprises 14 residues. The CDR3 coding sequence is TGTGCCAGCACCCGACTAGGCGCTGCCGATACGCAGTATTTT. This sequence encodes CASTRLGAADTQYF.

This clonotype is a singleton in its sample. This chain joins TRBV20-1 and TRBJ2-2; D assignment may be TRBD1 or TRBD2 (5 bases each). Per the germline V gene, CDR1 is DFQATT and CDR2 is SNEGSKA (reference sequence). The CDR3 has 15 amino acids. Trimming removed 6 bases at V and 3 bases at J, with 17 bases between. The CDR3 is CSASRHGGDTGELFF. The CDR3 DNA sequence: TGCAGTGCCAGCAGACATGGGGGTGACACCGGGGAGCTGTTTTTT.